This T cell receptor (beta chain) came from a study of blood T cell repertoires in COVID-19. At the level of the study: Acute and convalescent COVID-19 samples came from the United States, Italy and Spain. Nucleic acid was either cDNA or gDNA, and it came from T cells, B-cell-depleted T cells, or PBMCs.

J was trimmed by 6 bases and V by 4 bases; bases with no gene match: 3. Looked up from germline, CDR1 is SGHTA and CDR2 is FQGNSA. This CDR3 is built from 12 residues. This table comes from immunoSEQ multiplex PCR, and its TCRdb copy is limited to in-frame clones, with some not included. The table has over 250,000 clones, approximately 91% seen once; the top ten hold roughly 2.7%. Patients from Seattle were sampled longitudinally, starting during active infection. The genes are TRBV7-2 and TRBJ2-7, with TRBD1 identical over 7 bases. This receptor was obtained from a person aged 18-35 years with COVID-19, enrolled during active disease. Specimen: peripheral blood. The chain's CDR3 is CASSSRQGEQYF. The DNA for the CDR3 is TGTGCCAGCAGCTCCCGACAGGGCGAGCAGTACTTC. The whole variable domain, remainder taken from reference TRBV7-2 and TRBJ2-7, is GAGVSQSPSNKVTEKGKDVELRCDPISGHTALYWYRQSLGQGLEFLIYFQGNSAPDKSGLPSDRFSAERTGGSVSTLTIQRTQQEDSAVYLCASSSRQGEQYFGPGTRLTVT.